The 8 T cell receptor beta chains below all came from one sample that was sequenced in a study of CD8 T cells in Susac syndrome. cDNA came from roughly 0.47 to 1 ug RNA primed by random hexamers. In TCRdb, the immunoSEQ multiplex PCR reads were re-called with MiXCR into one record per CDR3 protein. The data contain hundreds of thousands of distinct CDR3 sequences, around 85% of them seen just once; the ten biggest clones take up 0.09% to 0.15%. The sample consisted of CD8+ T cells from PBMCs. The receptors were sampled from a human donor with multiple sclerosis.

This chain links TRBV9 with TRBJ2-1; tentative D call: TRBD2 (6 bases). V lost 3 bases to trimming and J lost 0 bases, with 16 bases between them. Germline V gene data show CDR1 as SGDLS and CDR2 as YYNGEE. The CDR3 consists of 17 residues. DNA of the CDR3: TGTGCCAGCAGCGGTGCTCAAGCGGGCCCCTCCTACAATGAGCAGTTCTTC. Amino acid sequence: CASSGAQAGPSYNEQFF.

A word on this clonotype: One end of the junction varies from germline; a read error may be responsible. The genes are TRBV6-1 and TRBJ1-1, with D possibly being TRBD1 (6 bases). This CDR3 contains 13 residues. Germline lookup yields CDR1 MNHNS and CDR2 SASEGT. The CDR3, as DNA: TGTGTCAGCCCGGGGGGCGACAACACTGAAGCTTTCTTT. It specifies CVSPGGDNTEAFF.

V gene TRBV14 combines with J gene TRBJ2-7; TRBD1 matches 7 bases. Germline loops: CDR1 SGHDN, CDR2 FVKESK. CDR3 length: 17 residues. Germline trimming cut 2 bases from V and 4 bases from J; bases unmatched to any gene: 14. The CDR3 is CASSQLIAGTEPYEQYF. The CDR3 nucleotides read TGTGCCAGCAGCCAACTAATTGCCGGGACAGAGCCTTACGAGCAGTACTTC.

This clonotype turned up a few times. The rearrangement links TRBV7-6 to TRBJ2-7; D is undetermined. Looked up from germline, CDR1 is SGHVS and CDR2 is FNYEAQ. The CDR3 runs 13 residues. Between the trimmed V and J ends, which lost 1 base and 0 bases, there was a span of 4 bases. The chain's CDR3 is CASSLDASYEQYF. CDR3 bases: TGTGCCAGCAGCTTAGATGCCTCCTACGAGCAGTACTTC.

There are a few counts of this clonotype. This chain joins TRBV12-3 or TRBV12-4 and TRBJ2-7; D remains unclear. Trimming left V 7 bases short and J 0 bases short, with 10 bases between. There are 13 residues in the CDR3. In DNA, the CDR3 is TGTGCCAGCACCAACACGAGCTCCTACGAGCAGTACTTC. This encodes CASTNTSSYEQYF.

V gene TRBV29-1 combines with J gene TRBJ2-2; TRBD2 might be the D (5 bases). Trimming removed 5 bases from V and 2 bases from J, with 12 bases in between. The CDR3 covers 14 residues. Per germline, CDR1 SQVTM and CDR2 ANQGSEA. CDR3 sequence: CSVPRLANTGELFF. The CDR3 bases are TGCAGCGTTCCTCGGCTAGCCAACACCGGGGAGCTGTTTTTT.

The genes are TRBV6-5 and TRBJ1-5, with 7 bases identical to TRBD1. The CDR3 has 15 residues. Germline V lookup: CDR1 MNHEY, CDR2 SVGAGI. J gave up 3 bases and V 3 bases, and 5 bases lay outside the gene matches. CDR3 protein: CASSYTGAYNQPQHF. CDR3 in DNA: TGTGCCAGCAGTTATACAGGGGCCTACAATCAGCCCCAGCATTTT.

V gene TRBV7-6 combines with J gene TRBJ2-1; D may be TRBD1 (5 bases). This CDR3 is built from 15 residues. The germline V gene has CDR1 SGHVS and CDR2 FNYEAQ. With 1 base removed from V and 6 bases from J, the gap between germline ends came to 13 bases. CDR3 sequence reads: CASSLELGLSNEQFF. CDR3 nucleotides: TGTGCCAGCAGCTTAGAATTGGGGCTATCCAATGAGCAGTTCTTC. Looking up the rest from reference TRBV7-6 and TRBJ2-1 gives the full variable domain: GAGVSQSPRYKVTKRGQDVALRCDPISGHVSLYWYRQALGQGPEFLTYFNYEAQQDKSGLPNDRFSAERPEGSISTLTIQRTEQRDSAMYRCASSLELGLSNEQFFGPGTRLTVL.